This is a list of T cell receptor beta chains from one sample in a study of blood T cell repertoires in COVID-19. The data were produced by immunoSEQ multiplex PCR, yet TCRdb's version contains in-frame clones alone and is incomplete. The sample shows fewer than 45,000 clones, 85% to 95% of them seen only once. The specimen sequenced was peripheral blood. The receptors were sampled from a man aged 55 to 69 with active or convalescent COVID-19. Each CDR3 is given with its conserved first and last residue. The D gene is left open where the match is weak. Clone size appears in some rows only: once, few, many, or a class for an expanded clone.

j_call,d_call,v_call,clone_size,cdr3_aa,cdr3_nt
TRBJ2-1,-,TRBV15,-,CATSRGTGGEQFF,TGTGCCACCAGCAGAGGAACCGGGGGTGAGCAGTTCTTC
TRBJ2-7,TRBD2,TRBV20-1,-,CSASYLRGTYEQYF,TGCAGTGCTAGTTATCTGCGGGGGACCTACGAGCAGTACTTC
TRBJ2-5,TRBD2,TRBV7-2,-,CASSVAAGGETQYF,TGTGCCAGCAGCGTAGCGGCGGGGGGAGAGACCCAGTACTTC
TRBJ2-5,TRBD2,TRBV7-2,-,CASSLGAGGGETQYF,TGTGCCAGCAGCTTAGGAGCGGGAGGGGGGGAGACCCAGTACTTC
TRBJ1-5,-,TRBV12-3/TRBV12-4,-,CASTFHGQPQHF,TGTGCCAGCACCTTCCACGGGCAGCCCCAGCATTTT
TRBJ2-7,TRBD1,TRBV5-1,-,CASSRDSLYEQYF,TGCGCCAGCAGCCGGGACAGCTTATACGAGCAGTACTTC
TRBJ1-5,TRBD1,TRBV4-1,-,CASSPQWYRGDSNQPQHF,TGCGCCAGCAGCCCACAGTGGTACAGGGGGGATAGCAATCAGCCCCAGCATTTT
TRBJ2-3,-,TRBV7-2,-,CASSSGLPPDTQYF,TGTGCCAGCAGCTCAGGACTCCCCCCAGATACGCAGTATTTT
TRBJ2-1,TRBD2,TRBV28,once,CASSIGTSGSRNEQFF,TGTGCCAGCAGTATCGGGACTAGCGGGAGCAGGAATGAGCAGTTCTTC
TRBJ1-5,-,TRBV7-8,few,CASSFGGVQGGNQPQHF,TGTGCCAGCAGCTTTGGGGGCGTCCAGGGTGGCAATCAGCCCCAGCATTTT
TRBJ1-1,TRBD1,TRBV7-3,-,CASSFATGGRTEAFF,TGTGCCAGCAGCTTTGCGACAGGGGGCCGTACTGAAGCTTTCTTT
TRBJ2-7,-,TRBV6-2/TRBV6-3,-,CASSYRQGWGEQYF,TGTGCCAGCAGTTACCGCCAGGGCTGGGGCGAGCAGTACTTC
TRBJ1-5,TRBD1,TRBV19,-,CASSMVGTANQPQHF,TGTGCCAGTAGTATGGTCGGGACAGCAAATCAGCCCCAGCATTTT
TRBJ2-3,-,TRBV4-2,few,CASSQLADTQYF,TGTGCCAGCAGCCAACTAGCAGATACGCAGTATTTT
TRBJ1-1,TRBD1,TRBV7-2,-,CASSSGQGRTEAFF,TGTGCCAGCAGCTCGGGACAGGGGCGGACTGAAGCTTTCTTT
TRBJ1-3,-,TRBV9,-,CASSVDFSAGNTIYF,TGTGCCAGCAGCGTAGATTTCAGCGCTGGAAACACCATATATTTT
TRBJ1-6,-,TRBV12-3/TRBV12-4,-,CASQGSYNSPLHF,TGTGCCAGCCAGGGATCCTATAATTCACCCCTCCACTTT
TRBJ2-4,-,TRBV14,-,CASSPRGDIQYF,TGTGCCAGCAGCCCGCGCGGGGACATTCAGTACTTC
TRBJ2-2,TRBD2,TRBV9,few,CASSVARGGPNTGELFF,TGTGCCAGCAGCGTAGCCCGGGGGGGGCCGAACACCGGGGAGCTGTTTTTT
TRBJ1-2,-,TRBV3-1/TRBV3-2,-,CASSQVDRNYGYTF,TGTGCCAGCAGCCAAGTCGACAGAAACTATGGCTACACCTTC